A selection of T cell receptor beta chains follows, all from one sample in a study of T cell repertoires in cytomegalovirus infection. MiXCR, run by TCRdb on the reads, gives a single entry per CDR3 protein. The data contain 150,000 to 200,000 distinct CDR3 sequences, about 21% of them singletons. The source material was PBMCs. The receptors were sampled from a human donor in good health (CMV status not recorded). Some clones in this sample may be carry-over from other donors' samples. Each CDR3 is given with its conserved first and last residue. D genes are given only for firm matches. The listing skips clone size in some rows; elsewhere it reads once, few, many or a size class.

TGCGCCAGCAGCCGGGACAGTCTTAATGAGCAGTTCTTC | CASSRDSLNEQFF | TRBV5-1 | . | TRBJ2-1 | TRBD1
TGCGCCAGCAGCCAAGATCCGGGGGGGAACACTGAAGCTTTCTTT | CASSQDPGGNTEAFF | TRBV4-1 | . | TRBJ1-1 | .
TGCGCCAGCAGTGAGTTTGCCGGGGAGCTGTTTTTT | CASSEFAGELFF | TRBV10-1 | . | TRBJ2-2 | .
TGCGCCAGCAGCCACCCGGGGAGGGGCTATGGCTACACCTTC | CASSHPGRGYGYTF | TRBV4-3 | few | TRBJ1-2 | .
TGTGCCAGCAGCTTAAGAAGGGCAGATACGCAGTATTTT | CASSLRRADTQYF | TRBV7-3 | few | TRBJ2-3 | .
TGTGCCAGCAGCTTAGGCGGCGGATTAAACACCGGGGAGCTGTTTTTT | CASSLGGGLNTGELFF | TRBV7-2 | many | TRBJ2-2 | .
TGTGCCAGTAGTATAGATCCGGACGGAGAGACCCAGTACTTC | CASSIDPDGETQYF | TRBV19 | . | TRBJ2-5 | .
TGTGCCTCGAAAAGGGGGCTAGGGGGAGAGACCCAGTACTTC | CASKRGLGGETQYF | TRBV6-2/TRBV6-3 | . | TRBJ2-5 | TRBD1
TGTGCCAGCAGGGGAATCGGGAGGGGGGGAGAGACCCAGTACTTC | CASRGIGRGGETQYF | TRBV2 | few | TRBJ2-5 | TRBD2
TGTGCCAGTAATAGAGGTCAGGGAAATCAGCCCCAGCATTTT | CASNRGQGNQPQHF | TRBV19 | few | TRBJ1-5 | .
TGTGCCAGCAGCTTGGGCGGGGTTTCCTACGAGCAGTACTTC | CASSLGGVSYEQYF | TRBV5-4 | many | TRBJ2-7 | .
TGTGCCAGCAGGACTAGCGGGGGGTCCAACGAGCAGTACTTC | CASRTSGGSNEQYF | TRBV7-2 | . | TRBJ2-7 | TRBD2
TGTGCCAGCAGCTTATCCACTAGCGGGAGGTTTTCCGAGCAGTACTTC | CASSLSTSGRFSEQYF | TRBV11-3 | . | TRBJ2-7 | TRBD2
TGTGCTAGTGGTCGCGTCCCTTTGGCGGGAGCCCATGAGCAGTTCTTC | CASGRVPLAGAHEQFF | TRBV12-5 | . | TRBJ2-1 | TRBD2
TGTGCCAGCAGTTTAAGTGTCATTGGCTACACCTTC | CASSLSVIGYTF | TRBV28 | . | TRBJ1-2 | .
TGTGCCAGCAGCCCGGGGACAGGCCTCCAAGAGACCCAGTACTTC | CASSPGTGLQETQYF | TRBV5-4 | . | TRBJ2-5 | TRBD1
TGTGCCACCACTACCACCGGGACTAGCGGGAGGTACGAGCAGTACTTC | CATTTTGTSGRYEQYF | TRBV28 | . | TRBJ2-7 | TRBD2
TGCAGTGCTGCCGGGACAGGGGGGAATCAGCCCCAGCATTTT | CSAAGTGGNQPQHF | TRBV20-1 | . | TRBJ1-5 | TRBD1
TGTGCCAGCAGCTTTAGGAACAGGGACTACGAGCAGTACTTC | CASSFRNRDYEQYF | TRBV7-8 | few | TRBJ2-7 | .
TGTGCCAGCAGCCACCGTCAGGGACAGGGGGACACTGAAGCTTTCTTT | CASSHRQGQGDTEAFF | TRBV14 | few | TRBJ1-1 | TRBD1
TGTGCCAGCAGCTTTCCCAGCGAGGACTCGTATTTT | CASSFPSEDSYF | TRBV7-9 | many | TRBJ2-3 | .